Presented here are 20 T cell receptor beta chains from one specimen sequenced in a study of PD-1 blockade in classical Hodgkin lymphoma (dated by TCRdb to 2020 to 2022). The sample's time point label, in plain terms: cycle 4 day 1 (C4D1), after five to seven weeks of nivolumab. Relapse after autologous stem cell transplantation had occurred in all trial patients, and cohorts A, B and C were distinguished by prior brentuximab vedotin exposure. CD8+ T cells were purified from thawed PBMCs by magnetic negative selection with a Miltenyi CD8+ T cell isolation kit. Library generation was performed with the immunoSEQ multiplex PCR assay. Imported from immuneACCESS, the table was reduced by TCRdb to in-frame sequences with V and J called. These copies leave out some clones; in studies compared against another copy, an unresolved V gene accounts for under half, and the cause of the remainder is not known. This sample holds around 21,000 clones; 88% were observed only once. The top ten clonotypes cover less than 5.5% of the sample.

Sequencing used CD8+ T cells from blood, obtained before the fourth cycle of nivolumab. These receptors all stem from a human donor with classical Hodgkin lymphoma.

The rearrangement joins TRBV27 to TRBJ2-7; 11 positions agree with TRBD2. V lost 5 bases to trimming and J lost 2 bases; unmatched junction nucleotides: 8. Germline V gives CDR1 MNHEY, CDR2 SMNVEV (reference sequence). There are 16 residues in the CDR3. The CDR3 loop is CASSMSIAGGAYEQYF. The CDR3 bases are TGTGCCAGCAGTATGTCAATAGCGGGAGGGGCCTACGAGCAGTACTTC.

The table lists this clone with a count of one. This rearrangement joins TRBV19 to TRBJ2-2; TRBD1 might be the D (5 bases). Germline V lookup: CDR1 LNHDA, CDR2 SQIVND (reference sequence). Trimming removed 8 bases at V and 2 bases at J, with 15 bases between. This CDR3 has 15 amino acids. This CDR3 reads CASEEAQGNTGELFF. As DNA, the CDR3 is TGTGCCAGTGAAGAGGCCCAGGGAAACACCGGGGAGCTGTTTTTT.

The CDR3 loop is CASSRWDRANYGYTF. Here the CDR3 DNA reads TGTGCCAGCAGTAGATGGGACAGGGCAAACTATGGCTACACCTTC. The chain uses TRBV5-4 and TRBJ1-2; 9 bases agree with TRBD1. V gave up 5 bases and J gave up 2 bases; unmatched junction bases: 7. Germline V gene data show CDR1 as SGHNT and CDR2 as YYREEE (reference sequence). The length of the CDR3 is 15 residues.

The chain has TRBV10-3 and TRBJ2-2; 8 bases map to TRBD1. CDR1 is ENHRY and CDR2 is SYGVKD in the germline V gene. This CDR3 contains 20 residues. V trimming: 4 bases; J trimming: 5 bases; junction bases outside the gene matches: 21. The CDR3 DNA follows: TGTGCCATCAGTGTTCACTCGCCGACAGGGGAACTTAAGTGGACCGGGGAGCTGTTTTTT. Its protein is CAISVHSPTGELKWTGELFF.

The CDR3 region is CASSPRQGRNEKLFF. As DNA, the CDR3 is TGTGCCAGCAGTCCGAGACAGGGGCGAAATGAAAAACTGTTTTTT. The chain couples TRBV27 to TRBJ1-4; TRBD1 aligns across 8 bases. This CDR3 has 15 amino acids. From germline, CDR1 is MNHEY and CDR2 SMNVEV (reference sequence). V trimming: 5 bases; J trimming: 5 bases; junction bases outside the gene matches: 7.

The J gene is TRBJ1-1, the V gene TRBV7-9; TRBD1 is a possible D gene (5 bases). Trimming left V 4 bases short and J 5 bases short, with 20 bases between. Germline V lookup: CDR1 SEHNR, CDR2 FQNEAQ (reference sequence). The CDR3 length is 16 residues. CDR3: CASSSPDRGVRTEAFF. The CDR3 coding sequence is TGTGCCAGCAGCTCCCCCGACAGAGGGGTACGGACTGAAGCTTTCTTT.

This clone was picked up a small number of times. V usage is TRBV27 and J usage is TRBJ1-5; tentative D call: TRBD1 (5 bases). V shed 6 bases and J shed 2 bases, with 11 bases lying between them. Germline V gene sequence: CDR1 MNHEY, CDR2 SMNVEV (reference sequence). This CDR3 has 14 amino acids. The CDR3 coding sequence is TGTGCCAGCAGCTCAGGGTTTGGCAATCAGCCCCAGCATTTT. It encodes CASSSGFGNQPQHF.

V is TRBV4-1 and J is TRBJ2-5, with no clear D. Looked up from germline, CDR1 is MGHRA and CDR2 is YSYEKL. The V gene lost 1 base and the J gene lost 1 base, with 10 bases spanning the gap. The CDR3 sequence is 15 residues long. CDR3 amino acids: CASSQVRAFQETQYF. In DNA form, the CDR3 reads TGCGCCAGCAGCCAAGTCCGGGCTTTCCAAGAGACCCAGTACTTC.

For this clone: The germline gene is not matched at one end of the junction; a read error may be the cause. This chain's CDR3 is CASSRRSTNEKLLF. For the CDR3, the DNA is TGTGCCAGCAGCCGTAGGTCGACTAATGAAAAACTGCTTTTT. The chain carries TRBV13 and TRBJ1-4; D call uncertain. Germline CDR1 reads PRHDT; CDR2 reads FYEKMQ (reference sequence). This CDR3 is built from 14 residues.

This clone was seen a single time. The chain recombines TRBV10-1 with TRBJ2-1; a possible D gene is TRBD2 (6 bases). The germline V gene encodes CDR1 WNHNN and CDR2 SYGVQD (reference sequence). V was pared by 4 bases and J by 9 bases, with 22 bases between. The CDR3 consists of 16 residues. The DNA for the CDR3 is TGCGCCAGCAGTGGGGGTTCCGGGACTTTCGAGGGTGAGCAGTTCTTC. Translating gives CASSGGSGTFEGEQFF.

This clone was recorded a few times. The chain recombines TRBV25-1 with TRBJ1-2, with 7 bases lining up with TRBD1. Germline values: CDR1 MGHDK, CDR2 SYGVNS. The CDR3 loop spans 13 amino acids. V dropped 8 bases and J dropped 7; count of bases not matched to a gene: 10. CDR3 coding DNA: TGTGCCAGCTCGACCGACAGGGTACGTGGCTACACCTTC. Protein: CASSTDRVRGYTF.

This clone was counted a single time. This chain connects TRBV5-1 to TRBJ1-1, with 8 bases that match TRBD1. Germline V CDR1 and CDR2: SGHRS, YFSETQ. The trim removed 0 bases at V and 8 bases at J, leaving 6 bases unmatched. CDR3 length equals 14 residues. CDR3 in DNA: TGCGCCAGCAGCTTGGATGTACAGGGGGAAGAAGCTTTCTTT. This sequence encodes CASSLDVQGEEAFF.

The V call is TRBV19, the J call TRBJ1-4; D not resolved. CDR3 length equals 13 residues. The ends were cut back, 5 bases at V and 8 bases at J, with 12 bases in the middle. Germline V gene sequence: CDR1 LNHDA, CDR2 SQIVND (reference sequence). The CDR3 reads CASSPSEGEKLFF. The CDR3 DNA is TGTGCCAGTAGTCCGTCGGAAGGGGAAAAACTGTTTTTT.

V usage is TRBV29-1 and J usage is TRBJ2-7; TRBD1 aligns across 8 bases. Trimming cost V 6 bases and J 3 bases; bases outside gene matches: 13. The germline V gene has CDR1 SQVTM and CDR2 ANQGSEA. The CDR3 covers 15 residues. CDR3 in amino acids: CSVAPSDRGFYEQYF. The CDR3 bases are TGCAGCGTCGCGCCCTCTGACAGGGGTTTCTACGAGCAGTACTTC.

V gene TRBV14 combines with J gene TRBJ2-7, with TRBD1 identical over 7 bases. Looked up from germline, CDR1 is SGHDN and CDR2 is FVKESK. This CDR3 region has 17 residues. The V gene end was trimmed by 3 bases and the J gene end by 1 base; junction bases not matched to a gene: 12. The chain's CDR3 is CASSHILTGFGSYEQYF. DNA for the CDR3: TGTGCCAGCAGCCACATACTGACAGGGTTTGGATCCTACGAGCAGTACTTC.

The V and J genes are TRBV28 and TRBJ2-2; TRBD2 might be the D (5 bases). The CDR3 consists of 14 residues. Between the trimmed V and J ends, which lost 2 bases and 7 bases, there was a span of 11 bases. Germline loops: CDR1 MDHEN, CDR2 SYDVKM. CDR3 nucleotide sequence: TGTGCCAGCAGTTTAAGCTCGGGGATCGGGGAGCTGTTTTTT. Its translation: CASSLSSGIGELFF. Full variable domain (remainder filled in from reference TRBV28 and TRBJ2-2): DVKVTQSSRYLVKRTGEKVFLECVQDMDHENMFWYRQDPGLGLRLIYFSYDVKMKEKGDIPEGYSVSREKKERFSLILESASTNQTSMYLCASSLSSGIGELFFGEGSRLTVL.

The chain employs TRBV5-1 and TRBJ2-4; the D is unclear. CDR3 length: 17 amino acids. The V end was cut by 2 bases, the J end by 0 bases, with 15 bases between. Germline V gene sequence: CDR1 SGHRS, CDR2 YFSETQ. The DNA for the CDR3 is TGCGCCAGCAGCTTCCAACCTCGACAACTAGCCAAAAACATTCAGTACTTC. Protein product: CASSFQPRQLAKNIQYF. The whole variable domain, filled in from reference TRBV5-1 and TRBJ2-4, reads KAGVTQTPRYLIKTRGQQVTLSCSPISGHRSVSWYQQTPGQGLQFLFEYFSETQRNKGNFPGRFSGRQFSNSRSEMNVSTLELGDSALYLCASSFQPRQLAKNIQYFGAGTRLSVL.

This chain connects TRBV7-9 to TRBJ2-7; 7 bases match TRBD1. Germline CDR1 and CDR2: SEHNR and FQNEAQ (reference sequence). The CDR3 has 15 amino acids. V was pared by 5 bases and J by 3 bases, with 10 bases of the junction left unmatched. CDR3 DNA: TGTGCCAGCAGCCAAACCACGACAGGGAACTACGAGCAGTACTTC. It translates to CASSQTTTGNYEQYF.

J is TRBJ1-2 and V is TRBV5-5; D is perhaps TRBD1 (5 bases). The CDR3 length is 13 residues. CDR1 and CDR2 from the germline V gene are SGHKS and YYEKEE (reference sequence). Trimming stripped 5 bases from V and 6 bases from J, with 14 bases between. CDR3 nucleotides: TGTGCCAGCAGTACGGGATCAGGGAATGGCTACACCTTC. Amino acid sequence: CASSTGSGNGYTF. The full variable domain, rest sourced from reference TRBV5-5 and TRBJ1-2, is DAGVTQSPTHLIKTRGQQVTLRCSPISGHKSVSWYQQVLGQGPQFIFQYYEKEERGRGNFPDRFSARQFPNYSSELNVNALLLGDSALYLCASSTGSGNGYTFGSGTRLTVV.

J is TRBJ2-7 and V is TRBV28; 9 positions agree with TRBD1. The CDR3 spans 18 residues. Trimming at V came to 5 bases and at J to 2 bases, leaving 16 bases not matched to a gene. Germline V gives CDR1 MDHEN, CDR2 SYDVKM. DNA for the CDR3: TGTGCCAGCAGTCGACCGCCGGGACAGGGCCCTTTGACCTACGAGCAGTACTTC. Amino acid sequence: CASSRPPGQGPLTYEQYF.